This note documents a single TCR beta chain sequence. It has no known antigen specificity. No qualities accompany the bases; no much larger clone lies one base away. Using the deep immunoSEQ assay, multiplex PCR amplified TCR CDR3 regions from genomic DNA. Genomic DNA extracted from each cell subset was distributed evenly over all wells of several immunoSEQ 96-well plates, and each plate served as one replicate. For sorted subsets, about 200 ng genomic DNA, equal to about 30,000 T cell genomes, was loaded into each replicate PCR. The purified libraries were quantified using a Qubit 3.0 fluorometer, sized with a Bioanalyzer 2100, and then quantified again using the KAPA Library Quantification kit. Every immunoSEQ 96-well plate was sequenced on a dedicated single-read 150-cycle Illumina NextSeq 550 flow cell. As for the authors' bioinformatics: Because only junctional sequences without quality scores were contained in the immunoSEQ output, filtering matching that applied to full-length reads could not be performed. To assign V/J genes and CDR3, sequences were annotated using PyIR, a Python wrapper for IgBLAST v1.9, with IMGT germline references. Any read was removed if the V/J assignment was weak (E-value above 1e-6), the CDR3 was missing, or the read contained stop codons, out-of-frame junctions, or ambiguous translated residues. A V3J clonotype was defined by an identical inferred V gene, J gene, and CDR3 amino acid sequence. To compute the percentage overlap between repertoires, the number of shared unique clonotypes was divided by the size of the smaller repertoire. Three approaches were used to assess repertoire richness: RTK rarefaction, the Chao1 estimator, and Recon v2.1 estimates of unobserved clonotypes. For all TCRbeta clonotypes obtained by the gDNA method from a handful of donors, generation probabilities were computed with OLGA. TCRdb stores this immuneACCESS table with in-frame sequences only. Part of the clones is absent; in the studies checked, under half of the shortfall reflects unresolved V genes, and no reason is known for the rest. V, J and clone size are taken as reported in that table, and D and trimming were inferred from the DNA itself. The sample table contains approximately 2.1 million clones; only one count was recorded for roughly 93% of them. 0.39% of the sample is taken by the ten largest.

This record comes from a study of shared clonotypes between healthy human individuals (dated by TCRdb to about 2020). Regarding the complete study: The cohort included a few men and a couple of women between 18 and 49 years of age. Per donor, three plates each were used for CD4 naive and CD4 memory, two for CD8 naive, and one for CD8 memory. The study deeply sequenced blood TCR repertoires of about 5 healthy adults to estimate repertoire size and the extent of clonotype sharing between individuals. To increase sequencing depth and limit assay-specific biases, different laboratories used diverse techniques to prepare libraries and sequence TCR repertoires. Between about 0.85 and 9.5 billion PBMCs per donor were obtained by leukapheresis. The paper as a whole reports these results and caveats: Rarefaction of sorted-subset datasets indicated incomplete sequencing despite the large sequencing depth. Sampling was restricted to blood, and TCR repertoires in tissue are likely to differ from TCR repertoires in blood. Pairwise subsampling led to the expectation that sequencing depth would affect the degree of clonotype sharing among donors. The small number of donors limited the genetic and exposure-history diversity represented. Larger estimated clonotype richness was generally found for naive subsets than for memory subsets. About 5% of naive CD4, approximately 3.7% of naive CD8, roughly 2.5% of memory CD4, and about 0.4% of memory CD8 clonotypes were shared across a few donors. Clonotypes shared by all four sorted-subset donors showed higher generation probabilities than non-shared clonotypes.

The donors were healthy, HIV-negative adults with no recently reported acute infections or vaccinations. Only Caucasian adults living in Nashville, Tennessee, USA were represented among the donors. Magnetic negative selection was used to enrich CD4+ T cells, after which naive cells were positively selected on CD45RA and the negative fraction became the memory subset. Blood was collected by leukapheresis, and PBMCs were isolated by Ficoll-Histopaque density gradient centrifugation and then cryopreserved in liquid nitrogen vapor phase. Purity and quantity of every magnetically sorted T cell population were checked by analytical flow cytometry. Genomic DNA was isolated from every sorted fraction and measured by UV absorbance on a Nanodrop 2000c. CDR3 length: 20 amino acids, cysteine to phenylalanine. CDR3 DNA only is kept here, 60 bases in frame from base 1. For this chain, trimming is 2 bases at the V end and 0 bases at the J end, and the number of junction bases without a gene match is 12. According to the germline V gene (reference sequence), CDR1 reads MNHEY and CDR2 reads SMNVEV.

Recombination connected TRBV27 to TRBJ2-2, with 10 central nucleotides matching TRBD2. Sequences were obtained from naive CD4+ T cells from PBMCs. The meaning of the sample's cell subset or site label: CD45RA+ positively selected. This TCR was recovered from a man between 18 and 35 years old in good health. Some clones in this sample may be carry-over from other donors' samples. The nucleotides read TGTGCCAGCAGTTTAAAGGTCAGGACTAGCGGAACTGCGAACACCGGGGAGCTGTTTTTT. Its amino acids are CASSLKVRTSGTANTGELFF.